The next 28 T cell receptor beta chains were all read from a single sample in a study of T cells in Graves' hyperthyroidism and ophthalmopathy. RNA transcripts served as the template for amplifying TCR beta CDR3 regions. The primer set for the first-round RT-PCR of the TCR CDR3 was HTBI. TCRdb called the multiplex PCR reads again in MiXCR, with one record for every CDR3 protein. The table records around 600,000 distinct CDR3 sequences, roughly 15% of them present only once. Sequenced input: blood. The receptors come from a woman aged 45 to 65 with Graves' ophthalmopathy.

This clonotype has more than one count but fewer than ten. CDR3 in amino acids: CASSQARLAGAEQYF. The CDR3 DNA is TGTGCCAGCAGCCAAGCCCGACTAGCGGGAGCCGAGCAGTACTTC. The chain is built from TRBV3-1 and TRBJ2-7; TRBD2 agrees at 12 bases. Germline V gene lookup returns CDR1 LGHDT and CDR2 YNNKEL (reference sequence). There are 15 residues in the CDR3. The V and J ends lost 1 base and 6 bases, in that order; junction bases with no gene match: 4.

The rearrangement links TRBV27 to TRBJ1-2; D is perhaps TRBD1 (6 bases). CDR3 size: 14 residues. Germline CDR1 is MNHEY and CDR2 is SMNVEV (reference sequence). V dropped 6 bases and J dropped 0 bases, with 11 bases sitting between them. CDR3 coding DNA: TGTGCCAGCAGCAGATACAGGGCTAACTATGGCTACACCTTC. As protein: CASSRYRANYGYTF.

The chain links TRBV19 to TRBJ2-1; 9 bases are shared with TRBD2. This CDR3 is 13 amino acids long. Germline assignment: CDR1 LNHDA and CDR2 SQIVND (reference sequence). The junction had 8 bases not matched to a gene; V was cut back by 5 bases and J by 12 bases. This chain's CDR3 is CASSGASGIWQFF. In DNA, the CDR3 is TGTGCCAGTAGTGGGGCTAGCGGGATCTGGCAGTTCTTC.

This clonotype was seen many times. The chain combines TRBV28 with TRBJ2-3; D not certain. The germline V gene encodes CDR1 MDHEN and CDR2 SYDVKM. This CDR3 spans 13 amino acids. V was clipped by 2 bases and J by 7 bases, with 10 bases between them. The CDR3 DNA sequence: TGTGCCAGCAGTTTAACACAGACAAATACGCAGTATTTT. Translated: CASSLTQTNTQYF.

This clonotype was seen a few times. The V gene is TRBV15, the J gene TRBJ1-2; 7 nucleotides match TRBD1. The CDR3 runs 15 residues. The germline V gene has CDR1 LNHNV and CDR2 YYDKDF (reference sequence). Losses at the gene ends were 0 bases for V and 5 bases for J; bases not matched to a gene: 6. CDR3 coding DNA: TGTGCCACCAGCAGAGATCTGACAGGGAGGTATGGCTACACCTTC. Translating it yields CATSRDLTGRYGYTF.

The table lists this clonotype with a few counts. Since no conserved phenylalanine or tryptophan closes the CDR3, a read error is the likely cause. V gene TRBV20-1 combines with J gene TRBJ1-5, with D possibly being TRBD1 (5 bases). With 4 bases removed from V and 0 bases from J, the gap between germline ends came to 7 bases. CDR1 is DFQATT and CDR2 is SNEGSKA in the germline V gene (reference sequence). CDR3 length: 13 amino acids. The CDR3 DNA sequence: TGCAGTGCTACGGACAATAGCAATCAGCCCCAGCATTCT. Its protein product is CSATDNSNQPQHS.

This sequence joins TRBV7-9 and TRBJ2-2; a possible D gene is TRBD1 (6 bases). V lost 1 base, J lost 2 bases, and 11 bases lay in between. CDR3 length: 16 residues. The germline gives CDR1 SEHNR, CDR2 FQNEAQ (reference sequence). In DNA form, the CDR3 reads TGTGCCAGCAGCTTAGATAGGGGGACCAACACCGGGGAGCTGTTTTTT. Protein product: CASSLDRGTNTGELFF.

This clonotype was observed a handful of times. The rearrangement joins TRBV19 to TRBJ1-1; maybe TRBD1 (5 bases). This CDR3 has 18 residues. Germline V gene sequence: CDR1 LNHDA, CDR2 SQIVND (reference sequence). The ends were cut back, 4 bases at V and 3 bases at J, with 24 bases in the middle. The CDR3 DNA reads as TGTGCCAGTAGTAACCCCCCATTCTCAGGGAGTCGACACACTGAAGCTTTCTTT. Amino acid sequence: CASSNPPFSGSRHTEAFF.

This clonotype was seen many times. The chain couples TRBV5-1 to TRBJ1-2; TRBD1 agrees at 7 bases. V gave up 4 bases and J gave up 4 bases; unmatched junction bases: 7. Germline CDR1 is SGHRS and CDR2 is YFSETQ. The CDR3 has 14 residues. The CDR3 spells CASSIGTATYGYTF. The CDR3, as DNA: TGCGCCAGCAGCATCGGGACAGCAACCTATGGCTACACCTTC.

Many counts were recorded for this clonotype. The CDR3 reads CSAQRLGTSGRWETQYF. The CDR3 nucleotides are TGCAGTGCTCAGCGTCTCGGGACTAGCGGGAGATGGGAGACCCAGTACTTC. The chain joins TRBV20-1 to TRBJ2-5, with TRBD2 matching over 14 bases. CDR3 length equals 17 residues. Unmatched junction bases numbered 13, after V lost 5 bases and J lost 5 bases. The germline V gene has CDR1 DFQATT and CDR2 SNEGSKA (reference sequence).

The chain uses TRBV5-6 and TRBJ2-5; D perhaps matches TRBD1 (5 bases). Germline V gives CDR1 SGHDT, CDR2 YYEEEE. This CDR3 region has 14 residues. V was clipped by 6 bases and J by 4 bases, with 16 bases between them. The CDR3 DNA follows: TGTGCCAGCACCTCGCAACAGGTCGGAGAGACCCAGTACTTC. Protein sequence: CASTSQQVGETQYF.

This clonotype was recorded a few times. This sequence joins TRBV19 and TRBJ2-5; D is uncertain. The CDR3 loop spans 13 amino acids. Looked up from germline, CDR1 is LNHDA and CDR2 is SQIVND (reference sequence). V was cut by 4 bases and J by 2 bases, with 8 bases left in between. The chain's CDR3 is CASSKLVQETQYF. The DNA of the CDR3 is TGTGCCAGTAGTAAGTTGGTTCAAGAGACCCAGTACTTC. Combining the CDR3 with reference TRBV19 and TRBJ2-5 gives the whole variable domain DGGITQSPKYLFRKEGQNVTLSCEQNLNHDAMYWYRQDPGQGLRLIYYSQIVNDFQKGDIAEGYSVSREKKESFPLTVTSAQKNPTAFYLCASSKLVQETQYFGPGTRLLVL.

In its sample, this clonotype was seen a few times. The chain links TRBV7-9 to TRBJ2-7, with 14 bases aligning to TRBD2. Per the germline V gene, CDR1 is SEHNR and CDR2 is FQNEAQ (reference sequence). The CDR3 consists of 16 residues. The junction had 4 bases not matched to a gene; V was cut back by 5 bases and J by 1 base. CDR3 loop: CASSPRLAGGSYEQYF. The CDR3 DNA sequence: TGTGCCAGCAGCCCTAGACTAGCGGGAGGGTCCTACGAGCAGTACTTC.

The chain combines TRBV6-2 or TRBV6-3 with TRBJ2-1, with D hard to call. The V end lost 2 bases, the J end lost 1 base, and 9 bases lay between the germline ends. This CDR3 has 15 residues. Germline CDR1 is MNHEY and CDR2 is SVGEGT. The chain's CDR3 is CASSYGQTSYNEQFF. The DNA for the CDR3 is TGTGCCAGCAGTTACGGTCAGACTTCCTACAATGAGCAGTTCTTC.

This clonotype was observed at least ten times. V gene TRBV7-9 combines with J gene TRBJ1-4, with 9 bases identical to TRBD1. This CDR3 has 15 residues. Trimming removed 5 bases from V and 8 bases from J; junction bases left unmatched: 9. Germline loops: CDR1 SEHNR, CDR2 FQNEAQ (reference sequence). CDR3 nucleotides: TGTGCCAGCAGCCCAAGGGACAGGGTGGTCGAAAAACTGTTTTTT. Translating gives CASSPRDRVVEKLFF.

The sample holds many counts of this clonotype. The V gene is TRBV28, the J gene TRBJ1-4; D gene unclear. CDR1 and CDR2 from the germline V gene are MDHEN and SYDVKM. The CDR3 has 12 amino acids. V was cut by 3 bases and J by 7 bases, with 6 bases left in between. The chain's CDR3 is CASSFRVEKLFF. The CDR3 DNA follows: TGTGCCAGCAGTTTTAGAGTTGAAAAACTGTTTTTT.

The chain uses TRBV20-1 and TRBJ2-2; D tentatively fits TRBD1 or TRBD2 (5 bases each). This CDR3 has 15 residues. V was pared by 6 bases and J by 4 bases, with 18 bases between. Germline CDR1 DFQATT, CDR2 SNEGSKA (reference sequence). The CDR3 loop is CSARDPNQATGELFF. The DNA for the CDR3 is TGCAGTGCCAGGGACCCTAACCAGGCCACCGGGGAGCTGTTTTTT.

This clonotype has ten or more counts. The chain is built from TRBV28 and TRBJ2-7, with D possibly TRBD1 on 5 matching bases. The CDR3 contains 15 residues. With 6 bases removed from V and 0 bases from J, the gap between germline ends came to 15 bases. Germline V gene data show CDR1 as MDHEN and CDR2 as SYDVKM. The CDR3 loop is CASRPGFLFSYEQYF. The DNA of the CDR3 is TGTGCCAGCAGACCAGGGTTTCTGTTCTCCTACGAGCAGTACTTC.

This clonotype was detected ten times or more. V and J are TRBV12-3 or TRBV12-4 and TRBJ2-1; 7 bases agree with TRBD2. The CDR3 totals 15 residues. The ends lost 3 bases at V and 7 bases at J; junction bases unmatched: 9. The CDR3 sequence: CASSLWGRALNEQFF. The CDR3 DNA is TGTGCCAGCAGTTTGTGGGGGAGGGCCTTAAATGAGCAGTTCTTC.

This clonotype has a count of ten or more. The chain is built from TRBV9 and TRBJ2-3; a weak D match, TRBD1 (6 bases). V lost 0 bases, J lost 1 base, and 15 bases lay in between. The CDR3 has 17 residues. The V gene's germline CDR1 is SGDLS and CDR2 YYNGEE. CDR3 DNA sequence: TGTGCCAGCAGCGTAGCTACGGGGCAGGGGCGCACAGATACGCAGTATTTT. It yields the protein CASSVATGQGRTDTQYF.

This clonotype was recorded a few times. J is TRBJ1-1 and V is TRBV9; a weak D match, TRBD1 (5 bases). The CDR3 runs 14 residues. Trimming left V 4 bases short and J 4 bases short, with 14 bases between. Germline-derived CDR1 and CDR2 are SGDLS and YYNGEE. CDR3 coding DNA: TGTGCCAGCAGCCCCTCGGGGGATGTCACTGAAGCTTTCTTT. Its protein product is CASSPSGDVTEAFF. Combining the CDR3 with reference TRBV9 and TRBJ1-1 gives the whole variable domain DSGVTQTPKHLITATGQRVTLRCSPRSGDLSVYWYQQSLDQGLQFLIQYYNGEERAKGNILERFSAQQFPDLHSELNLSSLELGDSALYFCASSPSGDVTEAFFGQGTRLTVV.

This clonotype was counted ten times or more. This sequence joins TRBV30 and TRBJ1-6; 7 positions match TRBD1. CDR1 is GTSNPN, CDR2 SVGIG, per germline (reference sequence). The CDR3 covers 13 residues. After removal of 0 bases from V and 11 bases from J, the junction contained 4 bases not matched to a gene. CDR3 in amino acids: CAWSVQGTTPLHF. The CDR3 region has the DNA TGTGCCTGGAGTGTACAGGGGACGACACCCCTCCACTTT.

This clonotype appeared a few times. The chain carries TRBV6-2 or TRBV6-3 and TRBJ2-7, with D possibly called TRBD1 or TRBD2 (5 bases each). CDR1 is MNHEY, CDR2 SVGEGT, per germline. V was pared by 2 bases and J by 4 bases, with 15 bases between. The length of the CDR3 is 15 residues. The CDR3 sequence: CASSYPRGWGYEQYF. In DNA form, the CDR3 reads TGTGCCAGCAGTTACCCCCGAGGATGGGGGTACGAGCAGTACTTC.

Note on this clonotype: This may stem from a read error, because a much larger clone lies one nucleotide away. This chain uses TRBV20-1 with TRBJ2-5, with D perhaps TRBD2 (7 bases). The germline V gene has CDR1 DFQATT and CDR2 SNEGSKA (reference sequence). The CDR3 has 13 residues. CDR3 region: CSARIGGRENQYF. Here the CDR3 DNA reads TGCAGTGCTAGAATTGGGGGGCGGGAGAACCAGTACTTC.

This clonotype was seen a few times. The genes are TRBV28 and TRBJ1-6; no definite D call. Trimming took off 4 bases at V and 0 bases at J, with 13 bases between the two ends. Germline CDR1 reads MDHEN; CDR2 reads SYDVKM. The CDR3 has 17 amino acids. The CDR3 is CASSYDARSSYNSPLHF. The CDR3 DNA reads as TGTGCCAGCAGTTATGACGCGCGGAGCTCCTATAATTCACCCCTCCACTTT.

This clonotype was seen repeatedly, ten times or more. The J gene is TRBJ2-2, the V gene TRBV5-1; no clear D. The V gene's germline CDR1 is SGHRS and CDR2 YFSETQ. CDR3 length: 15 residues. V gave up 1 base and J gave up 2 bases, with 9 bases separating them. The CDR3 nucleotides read TGCGCCAGCAGCTTGCAGCCAAGCAACACCGGGGAGCTGTTTTTT. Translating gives CASSLQPSNTGELFF.

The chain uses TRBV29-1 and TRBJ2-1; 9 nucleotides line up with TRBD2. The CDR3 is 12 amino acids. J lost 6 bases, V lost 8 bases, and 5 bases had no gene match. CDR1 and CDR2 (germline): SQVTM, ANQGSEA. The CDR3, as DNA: TGCAGCTTAGCGGGAGTTGTCAATGAGCAGTTCTTC. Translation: CSLAGVVNEQFF.

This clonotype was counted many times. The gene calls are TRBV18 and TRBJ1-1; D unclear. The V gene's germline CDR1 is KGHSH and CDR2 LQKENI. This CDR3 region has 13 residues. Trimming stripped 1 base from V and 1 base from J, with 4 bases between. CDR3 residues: CASSPQGNTEAFF. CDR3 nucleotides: TGTGCCAGCTCACCACAGGGGAACACTGAAGCTTTCTTT.